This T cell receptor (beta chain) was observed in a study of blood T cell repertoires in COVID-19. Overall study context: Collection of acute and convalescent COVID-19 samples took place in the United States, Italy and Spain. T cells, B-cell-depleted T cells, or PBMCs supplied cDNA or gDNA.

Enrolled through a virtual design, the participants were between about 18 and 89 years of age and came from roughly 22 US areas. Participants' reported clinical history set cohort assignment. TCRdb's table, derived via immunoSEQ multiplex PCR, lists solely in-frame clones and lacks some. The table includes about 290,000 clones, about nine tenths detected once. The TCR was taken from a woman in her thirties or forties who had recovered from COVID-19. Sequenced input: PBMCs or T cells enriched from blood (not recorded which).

CDR3 protein: CAWSPGTGGQPQHF. CDR3 in DNA: TGTGCCTGGTCCCCCGGGACAGGGGGCCAGCCCCAGCATTTT. This chain connects TRBV30 to TRBJ1-5; TRBD1 matches 12 bases. This CDR3 comprises 14 residues. Germline trimming cut 5 bases from V and 7 bases from J; bases unmatched to any gene: 6. Germline V CDR1 and CDR2: GTSNPN, SVGIG (reference sequence).